The 5 T cell receptor beta chains given below trace back to one sample, sequenced in a study of CD8+CD57+ T cells in acquired aplastic anemia. Patients selected for sequencing had displayed CD8+CD57+ cell expansion by flow cytometry. Investigators profiled TCR beta VDJ and CDR3 from genomic DNA template. TCRdb recomputed calls from the reads with MiXCR, one row per CDR3 protein. Here the sample spans roughly 500,000 distinct CDR3 sequences, over 25% being singletons. Sequenced material: sorted CD4+, CD8+, or CD8+CD57+ T cells (not recorded which) from PBMCs. The receptors here all came from a human donor with aplastic anemia.

This clonotype turned up a few times. This chain joins TRBV12-3 or TRBV12-4 and TRBJ2-2, with 9 bases aligning to TRBD2. V trimming: 6 bases; J trimming: 0 bases; junction bases outside the gene matches: 5. The CDR3 has 16 amino acids. The CDR3 protein is CASSPLAGSNTGELFF. The DNA of the CDR3 is TGTGCCAGCAGCCCTCTAGCGGGATCGAACACCGGGGAGCTGTTTTTT.

The chain joins TRBV6-1 to TRBJ1-6, with TRBD1 matching over 7 bases. J lost 10 bases, V lost 7 bases, and 16 bases had no gene match. Germline V gene lookup returns CDR1 MNHNS and CDR2 SASEGT. This CDR3 comprises 16 residues. CDR3 nucleotide sequence: TGTGCCAGCACTCCCAGGTGGGACAGCCTCAAGTCACCCCTCCACTTT. Translated: CASTPRWDSLKSPLHF.

This clonotype occurred a few times. Its ends do not fully match the called genes, so a read error is possible. The V and J genes are TRBV7-3 and TRBJ2-3, with 10 bases matching TRBD2. The germline V gene has CDR1 SGHTA and CDR2 FQGTGA. The CDR3 spans 16 residues. This CDR3 is CASSPRTSGSTDAQYF. Written as DNA, the CDR3 is TGTGCCAGCAGCCCTCGGACTAGCGGATCCACAGATGCGCAGTATTTT.

J is TRBJ2-5 and V is TRBV6-4; D is undetermined. Looked up from germline, CDR1 is MRHNA and CDR2 is SNTAGT. The V end was cut by 5 bases, the J end by 4 bases, with 14 bases between. This CDR3 has 14 residues. CDR3 DNA: TGTGCCAGCAGTCCCCTCGGGTCACGAGAGACCCAGTACTTC. As protein: CASSPLGSRETQYF.

The chain uses TRBV30 and TRBJ1-1; 7 bases are shared with TRBD1. The CDR3 is 11 residues long. Losses at the gene ends were 8 bases for V and 4 bases for J; bases not matched to a gene: 4. The V gene's germline CDR1 is GTSNPN and CDR2 SVGIG (reference sequence). CDR3 DNA sequence: TGTGCCACCGGGACAGCCACTGAAGCTTTCTTT. Its translation: CATGTATEAFF. Full variable domain (rest looked up from reference TRBV30 and TRBJ1-1): SQTIHQWPATLVQPVGSPLSLECTVEGTSNPNLYWYRQAAGRGLQLLFYSVGIGQISSEVPQNLSASRPQDRQFILSSKKLLLSDSGFYLCATGTATEAFFGQGTRLTVV.